These T cell receptor beta chains were read from a single sample in a study of identical twins. TCRdb redid the calling of the 5' RACE reads with MiXCR, one entry per CDR3 protein. The sample has more than 400,000 distinct CDR3 sequences; around 15% are singletons. These data were also reused for a study on yellow fever vaccine responses in identical twins.

What was sequenced was CD4+ T cells sorted from blood. The receptors come from a woman younger than 30 in good health. CDR3s include the opening cysteine and the closing phenylalanine or tryptophan. Each record gives: CDR3 DNA, CDR3 protein, V gene, J gene, clone size, D gene. D genes are given only for firm matches. Expanded clones are given a class, and other clones once, few, many or no size at all.

TGTGCCAGCAGGGCAAGACAGGAAGAGACCCAGTACTTC,CASRARQEETQYF,TRBV12-3/TRBV12-4,TRBJ2-5,few,NA
TGCAGCCTAGGGGGAGAACAGACCCAGTACTTC,CSLGGEQTQYF,TRBV29-1,TRBJ2-5,NA,NA
TGCGCCAGCAGCCAAGGCCTGACTAGCGGGGGGTCAGATACGCAGTATTTT,CASSQGLTSGGSDTQYF,TRBV4-1,TRBJ2-3,few,TRBD2
TGTGCCAGCAGTAACACCGGGACAAATGGGGAGACCCAGTACTTC,CASSNTGTNGETQYF,TRBV28,TRBJ2-5,few,NA
TGTGCCAGCAGTCGCCCCCGGGAGGCGGGTGGACGGAGGGAGACCCAGTACTTC,CASSRPREAGGRRETQYF,TRBV28,TRBJ2-5,NA,TRBD2
TGCAGTGCTAGGCGCGCGGAGACCCAGTACTTC,CSARRAETQYF,TRBV20-1,TRBJ2-5,few,NA
TGCAGTGCTAGAGCACTAACTGGGGCCAACGTCCTGACTTTC,CSARALTGANVLTF,TRBV20-1,TRBJ2-6,few,NA
TGTGCCAGTAGTACCTCTTGGGGCGGAACTAGCACAGATACGCAGTATTTT,CASSTSWGGTSTDTQYF,TRBV19,TRBJ2-3,NA,NA
TGTGCCAGCAGTTCTGGCGGGAGGTCTTACGAGCAGTACTTC,CASSSGGRSYEQYF,TRBV12-3/TRBV12-4,TRBJ2-7,NA,TRBD2
TGCGCCAGCAGCTTCGGTCACCCAGGAGAGACCCAGTACTTC,CASSFGHPGETQYF,TRBV5-1,TRBJ2-5,many,NA
TGTACCATCAGTCAGCCCCTTAGCGGGGGGGATTCTAGCACAGATACGCAGTATTTT,CTISQPLSGGDSSTDTQYF,TRBV12-3/TRBV12-4,TRBJ2-3,NA,TRBD2
TGTGCCAGCAGCCTCTTGGACTTCGGGAGCTACGAGCAGTACTTC,CASSLLDFGSYEQYF,TRBV3-1,TRBJ2-7,NA,NA
TGTGCCAGCAGCCGCCGGACAGGGGATGGAAACACCATATATTTT,CASSRRTGDGNTIYF,TRBV3-1,TRBJ1-3,NA,TRBD1
TGTGCCAGCAGTGCCGGGGTTGGACAGAAGAGCTCTGGAAACACCATATATTTT,CASSAGVGQKSSGNTIYF,TRBV25-1,TRBJ1-3,many,NA
TGTGCCAGCAGCCTGTTAGGAGGCATTCAGTACTTC,CASSLLGGIQYF,TRBV7-2,TRBJ2-4,NA,NA
TGTGCCAGCAGCCGGACTAAGTGGGCGGAGCAGTTCTTC,CASSRTKWAEQFF,TRBV7-2,TRBJ2-1,many,NA